The 30 T cell receptor beta chains given below trace back to one sample, sequenced in a study of blood T cell repertoires in COVID-19. Using immunoSEQ multiplex PCR, the repertoire was profiled, and TCRdb retains in-frame clones only, with some absent. The table has almost 300,000 clones, around 87% seen once. The sample was peripheral blood. These receptors were taken from a man aged 65-85 years with acute or convalescent COVID-19.

V and J are TRBV5-6 and TRBJ2-6; D is perhaps TRBD1 (5 bases). Germline V gives CDR1 SGHDT, CDR2 YYEEEE. V was pared by 1 base and J by 0 bases, with 17 bases between. This CDR3 has 19 amino acids. CDR3 in amino acids: CASSLLTDSLSSGANVLTF. The DNA for the CDR3 is TGTGCCAGCAGCTTGCTTACTGACAGTCTTAGCTCTGGGGCCAACGTCCTGACTTTC.

This chain links TRBV28 with TRBJ1-4; D unclear. Germline V gene lookup returns CDR1 MDHEN and CDR2 SYDVKM. V was shortened by 8 bases and J by 6 bases, with 7 bases between the two germline ends. The CDR3 is made up of 11 amino acids. CDR3 bases: TGTGCCAGCGAGGAAGATGAAAAACTGTTTTTT. Translated, it gives CASEEDEKLFF.

The chain joins TRBV28 to TRBJ2-2, with 10 bases matching TRBD1. CDR3 length: 15 residues. Germline loops: CDR1 MDHEN, CDR2 SYDVKM. V shed 6 bases, J shed 5 bases, and the junction held 6 bases outside the gene matches. Here the CDR3 DNA reads TGTGCCAGCAGACCGGGACAGGGGCCTACCGGGGAGCTGTTTTTT. The encoded protein is CASRPGQGPTGELFF.

V usage is TRBV10-3 and J usage is TRBJ2-1; 12 bases align to TRBD2. The germline gives CDR1 ENHRY, CDR2 SYGVKD. The CDR3 has 15 amino acids. V shed 4 bases, J shed 3 bases, and the junction held 1 base outside the gene matches. This chain's CDR3 is CAISASGGDYNEQFF. CDR3 DNA sequence: TGTGCCATCAGTGCTAGCGGGGGGGACTACAATGAGCAGTTCTTC.

The chain joins TRBV7-9 to TRBJ2-1; 7 nucleotides agree with TRBD2. V dropped 7 bases and J dropped 1; count of bases not matched to a gene: 10. The CDR3 consists of 16 residues. Germline CDR1 reads SEHNR; CDR2 reads FQNEAQ (reference sequence). The DNA of the CDR3 is TGTGCCAGCACCAGTGCGGGCGGGAGATCCTACAATGAGCAGTTCTTC. Protein: CASTSAGGRSYNEQFF.

Remarks on this clone: This specimen includes other DNA sequences encoding the same CDR3. This chain uses TRBV7-3 with TRBJ2-1; 7 positions match TRBD2. The CDR3 is 15 residues long. Looked up from germline, CDR1 is SGHTA and CDR2 is FQGTGA. The V segment lost 1 base and the J segment 1 base; nucleotides outside the gene matches: 1. The CDR3 DNA reads as TGTGCCAGCAGCTTAAGGGGGGGTTCCTACAATGAGCAGTTCTTC. Protein: CASSLRGGSYNEQFF.

The chain is built from TRBV28 and TRBJ2-2; TRBD2 might be the D (5 bases). CDR1 is MDHEN, CDR2 SYDVKM, per germline. V lost 8 bases and J 4 bases, leaving 11 bases between the germline ends. CDR3 size: 13 residues. CDR3 coding DNA: TGTGCCAGCCGGATAGGACTCACCGGGGAGCTGTTTTTT. Translated, it gives CASRIGLTGELFF.

V gene TRBV6-5 combines with J gene TRBJ2-5; D unclear. V dropped 0 bases and J dropped 5 bases, with 13 bases sitting between them. Germline lookup yields CDR1 MNHEY and CDR2 SVGAGI. The CDR3 spans 15 residues. The CDR3 sequence: CASSYSGLFGETQYF. The DNA of the CDR3 is TGTGCCAGCAGTTACTCGGGCTTATTTGGGGAGACCCAGTACTTC.

The chain carries TRBV10-3 and TRBJ2-1; TRBD2 agrees at 9 bases. With 3 bases clipped from V and 5 bases from J, the junction kept 5 bases outside the gene matches. From germline, CDR1 is ENHRY and CDR2 SYGVKD. This CDR3 comprises 15 residues. The CDR3 loop reads CAISERSSGDNEQFF. In DNA form, the CDR3 reads TGTGCCATCAGTGAACGGTCTAGCGGGGACAATGAGCAGTTCTTC.

V is TRBV20-1 and J is TRBJ2-1, with D possibly TRBD2 on 5 matching bases. V was clipped by 6 bases and J by 7 bases, with 10 bases between them. The germline V gene encodes CDR1 DFQATT and CDR2 SNEGSKA (reference sequence). The CDR3 extends over 11 amino acids. The CDR3 nucleotides are TGCAGTGCCCGGAGGCAAAATGAGCAGTTCTTC. Amino acids: CSARRQNEQFF.

The chain uses TRBV7-2 and TRBJ1-1; 7 bases are a match to TRBD1. CDR3 length: 16 residues. Germline loops: CDR1 SGHTA, CDR2 FQGNSA. Trimming at V came to 1 base and at J to 7 bases, leaving 12 bases not matched to a gene. The CDR3 sequence is CASSLVYFGRDSEAFF. CDR3 sequence (DNA): TGTGCCAGCAGCTTAGTCTATTTCGGGAGGGACAGTGAAGCTTTCTTT.

The genes are TRBV2 and TRBJ2-5, with TRBD1 matching 7 bases. The CDR3 has 13 residues. Germline lookup yields CDR1 SNHLY and CDR2 FYNNEI. After removal of 4 bases from V and 5 bases from J, the junction contained 4 bases not matched to a gene. DNA for the CDR3: TGTGCCAGCAGTGGAGGCAGGGGGGAGACCCAGTACTTC. Translated: CASSGGRGETQYF.

This chain joins TRBV21-1 and TRBJ2-5; the D segment call TRBD2 is taken from the table without a DNA check. TRBV21-1 is marked as a pseudogene. The CDR3 runs 17 residues. CDR3 amino acids: CASSKWGAGGFQETQYF. The CDR3 coding sequence is TGTGCCAGCAGCAAATGGGGAGCGGGAGGCTTCCAAGAGACCCAGTACTTC.

CDR3 in DNA: TGCGCCAGCAGCTTCGGCACAGAAGAGACCCAGTACTTC. Encoded protein: CASSFGTEETQYF. The chain carries TRBV5-1 and TRBJ2-5; D is unclear. V lost 2 bases and J 3 bases, leaving 8 bases between the germline ends. In germline, CDR1 is SGHRS, CDR2 YFSETQ. This CDR3 has 13 amino acids.

The chain links TRBV7-9 to TRBJ1-6, with TRBD1 identical over 10 bases. V lost 5 bases, J lost 10 bases, and 11 bases stayed unmatched. The germline V gene has CDR1 SEHNR and CDR2 FQNEAQ (reference sequence). The CDR3 sequence is 16 residues long. This CDR3 is CASSPPGTGVESPLHF. For the CDR3, the DNA is TGTGCCAGCAGCCCACCCGGGACAGGGGTCGAGTCACCCCTCCACTTT.

To note about this clone: Other nucleotide sequences from this sample produce the same CDR3. This chain links TRBV14 with TRBJ1-6; 10 positions match TRBD1. Trimming at V came to 7 bases and at J to 7 bases, leaving 1 base not matched to a gene. The CDR3 covers 13 residues. Per the germline V gene, CDR1 is SGHDN and CDR2 is FVKESK. The DNA of the CDR3 is TGTGCCAGCAAGGGACAGGGGAATTCACCCCTCCACTTT. Its protein is CASKGQGNSPLHF.

The count of this clone is one. J is TRBJ2-1 and V is TRBV7-2; D might be TRBD1 (5 bases). The CDR3 has 17 amino acids. The V end was cut by 7 bases, the J end by 0 bases, with 19 bases between. CDR1 and CDR2 (germline): SGHTA, FQGNSA. CDR3 sequence: CASILSRVQSSYNEQFF. The CDR3 nucleotides are TGTGCCAGCATCCTCTCCAGGGTTCAGAGCTCCTACAATGAGCAGTTCTTC.

This clone was seen just once. This chain joins TRBV5-4 and TRBJ2-3; 10 bases line up with TRBD2. The ends lost 1 base at V and 2 bases at J; junction bases unmatched: 4. Germline CDR1 reads SGHNT; CDR2 reads YYREEE (reference sequence). The CDR3 has 16 residues. The CDR3 region has the DNA TGTGCCAGCAGCTTGACTAGCGGGGCGACCACAGATACGCAGTATTTT. Translation gives CASSLTSGATTDTQYF.

This clone was seen once. J is TRBJ2-2 and V is TRBV25-1, with TRBD1 matching over 8 bases. The CDR3 spans 13 residues. V lost 9 bases to trimming and J lost 8 bases; unmatched junction nucleotides: 8. Germline CDR1 and CDR2: MGHDK and SYGVNS. This CDR3 reads CASHTGGAGELFF. DNA of the CDR3: TGTGCCAGTCACACAGGGGGAGCGGGGGAGCTGTTTTTT.

This clone has only one observation. The V gene is TRBV29-1, the J gene TRBJ1-1, with TRBD1 matching over 8 bases. This CDR3 is 12 amino acids long. Trimming removed 3 bases from V and 11 bases from J; junction bases left unmatched: 8. Germline V gene data show CDR1 as SQVTM and CDR2 as ANQGSEA. This CDR3 is CSVDLGQVEAFF. CDR3 in DNA: TGCAGCGTTGACTTGGGACAGGTCGAGGCTTTCTTT.

This chain uses TRBV13 with TRBJ1-1, with D possibly being TRBD1 (6 bases). The length of the CDR3 is 12 residues. V gave up 5 bases and J gave up 9 bases, with 13 bases separating them. From germline, CDR1 is PRHDT and CDR2 FYEKMQ (reference sequence). The CDR3 coding sequence is TGTGCCAGCAGCCGCCTTACAGGGCAAGCTTTCTTT. This translates into CASSRLTGQAFF.

The rearrangement joins TRBV19 to TRBJ1-6, with TRBD1 as a possible D gene (6 bases). From germline, CDR1 is LNHDA and CDR2 SQIVND (reference sequence). V was clipped by 1 base and J by 15 bases, with 10 bases between them. The CDR3 length is 12 residues. The CDR3 loop is CASSIATGGLHF. The DNA for the CDR3 is TGTGCCAGTAGTATAGCGACAGGTGGCCTCCACTTT.

The chain links TRBV3-1 (or the pseudogene TRBV3-2) to TRBJ1-3; D unresolved. Germline V gene lookup returns CDR1 LGHDT and CDR2 YNNKEL (reference sequence). The germline V and J ends were trimmed by 0 bases and 0 bases, with 9 bases remaining between them. The CDR3 runs 16 residues. CDR3 residues: CASSQDIGSSGNTIYF. The CDR3 DNA follows: TGTGCCAGCAGCCAAGACATAGGGAGCTCTGGAAACACCATATATTTT.

The CDR3 is CASSCPSGTGVELQGEKLFF. The CDR3 bases are TGTGCCAGCAGCTGCCCATCCGGGACAGGGGTCGAATTACAGGGTGAAAAACTGTTTTTT. The chain carries TRBV13 and TRBJ1-4; 10 bases are shared with TRBD1. Per germline, CDR1 PRHDT and CDR2 FYEKMQ (reference sequence). V lost 4 bases and J lost 7; bases outside the gene matches: 21. The CDR3 extends over 20 amino acids.

The rearrangement uses TRBV5-4 and TRBJ1-2; TRBD1 matches at 12 bases. The CDR3 consists of 15 residues. Germline CDR1 reads SGHNT; CDR2 reads YYREEE (reference sequence). V dropped 1 base and J dropped 8; count of bases not matched to a gene: 6. The CDR3 nucleotides are TGTGCCAGCAGCTTGAAAGGGACAGGGGGCGAGGGCTACACCTTC. Amino acids: CASSLKGTGGEGYTF.

The chain joins TRBV5-5 to TRBJ2-7; D is possibly TRBD1 (6 bases). The CDR3 runs to 16 residues. Germline V lookup: CDR1 SGHKS, CDR2 YYEKEE (reference sequence). Trimming stripped 3 bases from V and 1 base from J, with 17 bases between. CDR3 nucleotides: TGTGCCAGCAGCTCCGACAGGATCGATCATTCCTACGAGCAGTACTTC. Translation: CASSSDRIDHSYEQYF.

The chain uses TRBV5-6 and TRBJ1-5; maybe TRBD1 (6 bases). V gave up 2 bases and J gave up 1 base, with 10 bases separating them. Germline V lookup: CDR1 SGHDT, CDR2 YYEEEE. The CDR3 spans 15 residues. CDR3: CASSFGQRSNQPQHF. The CDR3, as DNA: TGTGCCAGCAGCTTCGGACAGAGGAGCAATCAGCCCCAGCATTTT. The variable domain in full, completed from reference TRBV5-6 and TRBJ1-5, reads DAGVTQSPTHLIKTRGQQVTLRCSPKSGHDTVSWYQQALGQGPQFIFQYYEEEERQRGNFPDRFSGHQFPNYSSELNVNALLLGDSALYLCASSFGQRSNQPQHFGDGTRLSIL.

The chain carries TRBV9 and TRBJ1-3; D remains ambiguous. The CDR3 consists of 17 residues. Trimming removed 1 base at V and 2 bases at J, with 16 bases between. In germline, CDR1 is SGDLS, CDR2 YYNGEE. CDR3 residues: CASSVSPMAGTGNTIYF. CDR3 nucleotides: TGTGCCAGCAGCGTATCCCCTATGGCAGGCACTGGAAACACCATATATTTT.

V is TRBV11-2 and J is TRBJ2-1; 8 bases fit TRBD2. V gave up 4 bases and J gave up 3 bases; unmatched junction bases: 11. CDR1 and CDR2 from the germline V gene are SGHAT and FQNNGV. This CDR3 comprises 17 residues. CDR3 sequence: CASSSIIGSGDYNEQFF. CDR3 bases: TGTGCCAGCAGCTCCATTATAGGTAGCGGGGACTACAATGAGCAGTTCTTC. The whole variable domain, remainder taken from reference TRBV11-2 and TRBJ2-1, is EAGVAQSPRYKIIEKRQSVAFWCNPISGHATLYWYQQILGQGPKLLIQFQNNGVVDDSQLPKDRFSAERLKGVDSTLKIQPAKLEDSAVYLCASSSIIGSGDYNEQFFGPGTRLTVL.

The chain couples TRBV6-5 to TRBJ1-1; maybe TRBD1 (5 bases). The germline V and J ends were trimmed by 6 bases and 5 bases, with 19 bases remaining between them. This CDR3 contains 15 residues. The germline CDR1 and CDR2 sequences are MNHEY and SVGAGI. CDR3 loop: CASSLTGGRWTEAFF. CDR3 bases: TGTGCCAGCAGCCTCACGGGGGGGAGGTGGACTGAAGCTTTCTTT.